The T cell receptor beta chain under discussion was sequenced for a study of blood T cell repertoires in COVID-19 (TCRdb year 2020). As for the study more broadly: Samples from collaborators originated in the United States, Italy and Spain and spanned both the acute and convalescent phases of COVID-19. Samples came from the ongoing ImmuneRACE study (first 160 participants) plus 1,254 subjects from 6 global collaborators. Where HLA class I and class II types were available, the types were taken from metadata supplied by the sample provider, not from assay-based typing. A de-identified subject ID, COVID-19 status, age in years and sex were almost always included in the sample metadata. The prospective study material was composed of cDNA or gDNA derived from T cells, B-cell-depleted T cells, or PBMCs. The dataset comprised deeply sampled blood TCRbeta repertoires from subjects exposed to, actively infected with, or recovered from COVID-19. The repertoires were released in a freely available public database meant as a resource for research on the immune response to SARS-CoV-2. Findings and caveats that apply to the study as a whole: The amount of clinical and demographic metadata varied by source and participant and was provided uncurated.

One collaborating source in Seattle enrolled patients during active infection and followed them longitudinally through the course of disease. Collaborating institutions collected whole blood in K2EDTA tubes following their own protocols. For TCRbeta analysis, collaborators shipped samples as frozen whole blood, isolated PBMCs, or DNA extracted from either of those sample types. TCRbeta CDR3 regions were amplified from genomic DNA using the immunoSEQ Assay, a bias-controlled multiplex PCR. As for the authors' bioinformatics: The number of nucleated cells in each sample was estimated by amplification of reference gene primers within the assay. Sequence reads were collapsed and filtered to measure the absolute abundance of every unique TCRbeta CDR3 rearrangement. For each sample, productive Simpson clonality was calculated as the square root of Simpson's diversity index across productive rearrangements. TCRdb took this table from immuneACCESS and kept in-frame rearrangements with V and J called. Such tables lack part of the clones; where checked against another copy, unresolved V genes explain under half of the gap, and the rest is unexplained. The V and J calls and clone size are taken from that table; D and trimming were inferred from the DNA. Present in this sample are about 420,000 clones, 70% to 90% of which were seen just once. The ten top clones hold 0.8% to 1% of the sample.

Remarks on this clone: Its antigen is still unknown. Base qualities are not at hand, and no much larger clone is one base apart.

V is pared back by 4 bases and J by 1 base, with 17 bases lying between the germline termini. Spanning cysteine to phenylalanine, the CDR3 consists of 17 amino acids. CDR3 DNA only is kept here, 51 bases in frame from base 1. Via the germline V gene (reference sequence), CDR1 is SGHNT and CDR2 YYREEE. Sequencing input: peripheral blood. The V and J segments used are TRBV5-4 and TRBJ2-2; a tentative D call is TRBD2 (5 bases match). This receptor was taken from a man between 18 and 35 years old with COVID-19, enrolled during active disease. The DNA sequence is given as TGTGCCAGCAGCGCGCCGGAAAAAAGCGGGAACACCGGGGAGCTGTTTTTT. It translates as CASSAPEKSGNTGELFF.